This T cell receptor beta chain came from a study of blood T cell repertoires in COVID-19. The table came from immunoSEQ multiplex PCR; TCRdb's copy has only in-frame clones and leaves some out. This sample has roughly 500,000 clones; around 87% occur once, and the top ten carry about 2%. This CDR3 contains 13 residues. The V end lost 2 bases, the J end lost 0 bases, and 4 bases lay between the germline ends. Germline CDR1 and CDR2: SGHDT and YYEEEE. What was sequenced was PBMCs or T cells enriched from blood (not recorded which). The chain links TRBV5-6 to TRBJ2-3; no clear D gene. The receptor's source is a woman aged 35 to 49 who had recovered from COVID-19. The CDR3 sequence: CASSLQSTDTQYF. The CDR3 DNA reads as TGTGCCAGCAGCTTACAAAGCACAGATACGCAGTATTTT.